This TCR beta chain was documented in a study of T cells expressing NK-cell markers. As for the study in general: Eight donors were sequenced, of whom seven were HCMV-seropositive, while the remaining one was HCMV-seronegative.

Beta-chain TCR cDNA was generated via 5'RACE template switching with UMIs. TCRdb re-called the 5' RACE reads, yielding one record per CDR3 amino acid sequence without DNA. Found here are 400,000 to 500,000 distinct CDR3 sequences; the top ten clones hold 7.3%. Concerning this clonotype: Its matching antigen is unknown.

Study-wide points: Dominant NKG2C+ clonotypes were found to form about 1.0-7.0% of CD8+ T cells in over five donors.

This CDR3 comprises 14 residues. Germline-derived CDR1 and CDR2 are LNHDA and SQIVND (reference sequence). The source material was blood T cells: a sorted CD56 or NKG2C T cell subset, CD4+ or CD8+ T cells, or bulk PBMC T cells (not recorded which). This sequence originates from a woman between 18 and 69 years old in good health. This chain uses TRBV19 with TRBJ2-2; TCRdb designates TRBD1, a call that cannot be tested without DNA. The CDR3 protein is CASEPLPGTGELFF.